This TCR beta chain originates from a study of Ad26.COV2.S vaccination and SARS-CoV-2 variants. Treatment here: over 15 received Ad26.COV2.S at low or high dose, single or two shots; about 5 received placebo; per-sample allocation not given. Sample collection was performed on day 63 after the first vaccine or placebo injection. What was given as vaccine was an Ad26 vector encoding Wuhan-strain SARS-CoV-2 spike. In the case of this clone: Antigen: not known.

Trimming pared 4 bases from V and 9 bases from J, leaving 16 bases between. The CDR3 is 13 amino acids. Germline V gives CDR1 GTSNPN, CDR2 SVGIG (reference sequence). Points from the study as a whole: Measurement of non-spike TCR breadth gave similar results in vaccine and placebo recipients.

Data came from immunoSEQ multiplex PCR; TCRdb stores just in-frame clones and leaves some out. Of approximately 480,000 clones listed, around 85% are singletons. V gene TRBV30 combines with J gene TRBJ2-4; TRBD1 is a possible D gene (6 bases). This TCR was recovered from a person aged 18-65 years who received the Ad26.COV2.S COVID-19 vaccine or a placebo. The specimen comprised peripheral blood, sampled in a trial of Ad26.COV2.S vaccine versus placebo. CDR3 DNA sequence: TGTGCCTGGATTTCGAGGGACACGTTCATTCAGTACTTC. This encodes CAWISRDTFIQYF.